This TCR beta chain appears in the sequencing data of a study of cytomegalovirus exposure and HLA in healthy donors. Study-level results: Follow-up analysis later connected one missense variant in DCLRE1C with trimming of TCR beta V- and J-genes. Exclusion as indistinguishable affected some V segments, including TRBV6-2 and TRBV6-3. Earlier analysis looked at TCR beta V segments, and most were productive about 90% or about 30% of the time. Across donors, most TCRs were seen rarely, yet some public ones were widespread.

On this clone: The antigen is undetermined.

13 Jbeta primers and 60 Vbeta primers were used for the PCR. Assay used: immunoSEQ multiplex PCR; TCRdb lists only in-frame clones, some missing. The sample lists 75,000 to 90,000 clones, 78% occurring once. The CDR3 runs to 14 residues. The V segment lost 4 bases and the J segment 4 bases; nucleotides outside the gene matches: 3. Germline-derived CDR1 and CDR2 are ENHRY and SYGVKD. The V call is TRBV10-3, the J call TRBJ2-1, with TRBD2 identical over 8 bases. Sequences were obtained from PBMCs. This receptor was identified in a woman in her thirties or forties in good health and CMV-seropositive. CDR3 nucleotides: TGTGCCATCAGTGTTAGCGGGGAATACAATGAGCAGTTCTTC. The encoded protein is CAISVSGEYNEQFF.